A selection of T cell receptor beta chains follows, all from one sample in a study of siplizumab effects on memory and regulatory T cells. Produced via immunoSEQ multiplex PCR; TCRdb's table is partial and in-frame only. In the table there are 100,000 or so clones, roughly 93% of which are singletons. The sequencing input was non-Treg CD4+ T cells sorted from blood. These receptor sequences come from a human donor in good health. The CDR3 runs from the conserved cysteine through the conserved F or W. Each record gives: J gene, D gene, V gene, clone size, CDR3 length, CDR3 protein, CDR3 DNA. D genes are given only for firm matches. Rows may omit the clone size; those that give it use once, few, many or a size class.

TRBJ1-2,.,TRBV11-2,.,12,CASSPQGRGYTF,TGTGCCAGCAGCCCACAGGGACGCGGCTACACCTTC
TRBJ1-2,.,TRBV28,.,14,CASSRQLLRGGYTF,TGTGCCAGCAGCCGACAGCTTCTGAGGGGTGGCTACACCTTC
TRBJ2-5,TRBD2,TRBV2,.,13,CANAGLAPETQYF,TGTGCCAATGCGGGACTAGCACCAGAGACCCAGTACTTC
TRBJ2-3,.,TRBV5-6,.,16,CASTLGLAASTDTQYF,TGTGCCAGCACCCTAGGCTTGGCAGCTAGCACAGATACGCAGTATTTT
TRBJ2-5,TRBD1,TRBV7-9,.,16,CASSSSGGEDSETQYF,TGTGCCAGCAGCTCTTCAGGGGGTGAGGATTCGGAGACCCAGTACTTC
TRBJ2-3,TRBD2,TRBV27,.,16,CASSLSGGRVGDTQYF,TGTGCCAGCAGTTTATCAGGCGGGAGGGTCGGAGATACGCAGTATTTT
TRBJ2-1,TRBD2,TRBV7-3,.,15,CASSLLAGAYNEQFF,TGTGCCAGCAGCTTACTAGCGGGAGCCTACAATGAGCAGTTCTTC
TRBJ2-3,.,TRBV21-1,.,15,CASSKDWGRTDTQYF,TGTGCCAGCAGCAAAGATTGGGGCCGCACAGATACGCAGTATTTT
TRBJ1-3,.,TRBV2,.,12,CASTGAGNTIYF,TGTGCCAGCACCGGGGCTGGAAACACCATATATTTT
TRBJ1-4,.,TRBV30,.,15,CAWSPYRVANEKLFF,TGTGCCTGGAGCCCTTACAGGGTGGCTAATGAAAAACTGTTTTTT
TRBJ2-5,TRBD2,TRBV11-3,.,15,CASSSSGRADETQYF,TGTGCCAGCAGCTCAAGCGGGAGGGCCGACGAGACCCAGTACTTC
TRBJ2-3,TRBD2,TRBV2,.,14,CASRRTSGRDTQYF,TGTGCCAGCAGAAGAACTAGCGGGAGAGATACGCAGTATTTT
TRBJ2-2,.,TRBV4-2,.,14,CASSRGLGRGELFF,TGTGCCAGCAGCCGGGGGCTAGGGAGGGGGGAGCTGTTTTTT
TRBJ1-2,TRBD1,TRBV10-3,.,11,CASTGDLGYTF,TGTGCCAGCACAGGGGATTTAGGCTACACCTTC
TRBJ2-3,TRBD1,TRBV27,.,17,CASSPSTGGGSTDTQYF,TGTGCCAGCAGTCCCTCGACAGGGGGCGGGAGCACAGATACGCAGTATTTT
TRBJ2-1,.,TRBV4-1,.,17,CASSDPVGLGPPNEQFF,TGCGCCAGCAGCGACCCCGTTGGGCTAGGTCCCCCCAATGAGCAGTTCTTC
TRBJ1-2,.,TRBV9,.,14,CASSPAIGHYGYTF,TGTGCCAGCAGCCCCGCAATCGGTCATTATGGCTACACCTTC
TRBJ2-5,.,TRBV9,.,19,CASSVVSGGGGASQETQYF,TGTGCCAGCAGCGTAGTTTCGGGTGGAGGGGGGGCCAGCCAAGAGACCCAGTACTTC
TRBJ1-3,.,TRBV4-1,few,15,CASSQDESSGNTIYF,TGCGCCAGCAGCCAAGATGAAAGCTCTGGAAACACCATATATTTT
TRBJ1-1,.,TRBV19,.,12,CASNDRGDQAFF,TGTGCCAGTAACGACCGAGGAGACCAAGCTTTCTTT
TRBJ2-7,TRBD2,TRBV6-4,.,18,CASIGGLAGRYRLYEQYF,TGTGCCAGCATAGGGGGACTAGCGGGGAGGTATAGGCTGTACGAGCAGTACTTC
TRBJ2-1,TRBD2,TRBV5-1,.,14,CASSSLAGGNEQFF,TGCGCCAGCAGCTCCCTAGCGGGAGGCAATGAGCAGTTCTTC